This T cell receptor beta chain was documented in a study of blood T cell repertoires in COVID-19. For the study at large: From the United States, Italy and Spain came samples of acute and convalescent COVID-19. PBMCs, B-cell-depleted T cells, or T cells were the source of the cDNA or gDNA that made up the material.

The CDR3 spans 12 residues. The germline V gene encodes CDR1 GTSNPN and CDR2 SVGIG (reference sequence). V was pared by 6 bases and J by 7 bases, with 5 bases of the junction left unmatched. Source study methods: Scientists estimated how many nucleated cells there were by amplifying reference gene primers. Method: immunoSEQ multiplex PCR; TCRdb's copy keeps in-frame clones and lacks some. V and J calls and clone size come straight from that table; D and trimming were deduced from the DNA. This table holds under 55,000 clones, around 80% found once. The genes are TRBV30 and TRBJ1-5, with TRBD1 identical over 8 bases. The sequencing input was peripheral blood. This TCR derives from a man between 65 and 85 years old with acute or convalescent COVID-19. CDR3: CACQGAGQPQHF. The DNA for the CDR3 is TGTGCCTGCCAGGGGGCCGGGCAGCCCCAGCATTTT.